This paragraph reports one TCR beta chain. Each CDR3 protein gets one entry after TCRdb re-called the RACE reads with MiXCR. The data show tens of thousands of distinct CDR3 sequences, with about 10% seen just once and around 2.3% held by the top ten. Trimming at V came to 6 bases and at J to 6 bases, leaving 4 bases not matched to a gene. The CDR3 is made up of 13 amino acids. The data are from a study of human T cells and chemical hapten exposure. The time point is: patch test 1, 2 weeks after DPC sensitization. Treatment described: therapeutic diphenylcyclopropenone sensitization with weekly scalp DPC.

Here the sequenced sample was whole blood, taken in connection with sensitization to the hapten diphenylcyclopropenone (DPC). The rearrangement uses TRBV12-3 or TRBV12-4 and TRBJ2-1; 8 bases fit TRBD2. This clonotype was sampled from a man between 40 and 49 years old with alopecia areata. Some clones in this sample may be carry-over from other donors' samples. The CDR3 region is CASRPGTSNEQFF. CDR3 bases: TGTGCCAGCAGACCCGGGACTAGCAATGAGCAGTTCTTC.